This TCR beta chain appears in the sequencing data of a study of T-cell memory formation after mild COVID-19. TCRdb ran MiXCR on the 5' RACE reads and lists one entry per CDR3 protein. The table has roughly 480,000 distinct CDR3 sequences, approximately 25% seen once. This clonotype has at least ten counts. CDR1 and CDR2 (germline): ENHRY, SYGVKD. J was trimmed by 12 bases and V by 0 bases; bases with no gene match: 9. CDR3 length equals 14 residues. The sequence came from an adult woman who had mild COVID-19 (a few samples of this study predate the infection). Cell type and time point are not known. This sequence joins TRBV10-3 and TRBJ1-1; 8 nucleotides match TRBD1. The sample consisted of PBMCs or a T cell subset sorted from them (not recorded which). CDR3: CAISESTGQGRTFF. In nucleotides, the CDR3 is TGTGCCATCAGTGAGTCGACCGGACAGGGTAGGACTTTCTTT.